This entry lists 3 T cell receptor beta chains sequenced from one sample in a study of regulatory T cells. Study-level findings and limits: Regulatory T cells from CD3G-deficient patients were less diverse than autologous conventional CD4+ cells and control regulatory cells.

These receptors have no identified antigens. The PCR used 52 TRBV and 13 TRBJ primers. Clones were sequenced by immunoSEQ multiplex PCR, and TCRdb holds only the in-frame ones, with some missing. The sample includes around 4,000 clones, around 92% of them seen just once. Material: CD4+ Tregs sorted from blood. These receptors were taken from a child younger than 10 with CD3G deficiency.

In DNA form, the CDR3 reads TGTGCCAGCACCCCCCCCAGTATCCAAGAGACCCAGTACTTC. This gives the protein CASTPPSIQETQYF. The chain is built from TRBV27 and TRBJ2-5; D uncertain. The germline V gene encodes CDR1 MNHEY and CDR2 SMNVEV (reference sequence). V lost 7 bases to trimming and J lost 1 base, with 13 bases between them. The CDR3 loop spans 14 amino acids.

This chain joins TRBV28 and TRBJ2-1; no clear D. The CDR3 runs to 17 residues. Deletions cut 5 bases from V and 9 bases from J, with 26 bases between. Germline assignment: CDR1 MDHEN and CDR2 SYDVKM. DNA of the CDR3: TGTGCCAGCAGTCCCAGGCCCACTAACCGGGCCGTACTTGAGCAGTTCTTC. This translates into CASSPRPTNRAVLEQFF.

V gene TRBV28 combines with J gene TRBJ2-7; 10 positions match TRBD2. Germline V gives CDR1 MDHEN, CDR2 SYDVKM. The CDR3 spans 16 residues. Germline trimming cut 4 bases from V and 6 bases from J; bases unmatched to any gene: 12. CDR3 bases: TGTGCCAGCAGTTCCATAGCGGGAGGTCGGGACCGCGAGCAGTACTTC. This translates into CASSSIAGGRDREQYF.